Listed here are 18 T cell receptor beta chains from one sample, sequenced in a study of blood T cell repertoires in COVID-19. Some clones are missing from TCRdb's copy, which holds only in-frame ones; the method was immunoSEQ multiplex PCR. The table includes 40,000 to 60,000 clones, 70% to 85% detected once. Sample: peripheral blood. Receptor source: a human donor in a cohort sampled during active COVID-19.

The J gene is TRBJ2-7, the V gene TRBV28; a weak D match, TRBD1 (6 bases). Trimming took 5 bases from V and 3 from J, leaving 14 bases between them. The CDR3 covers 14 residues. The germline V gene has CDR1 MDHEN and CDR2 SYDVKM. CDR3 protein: CASSPHRTDYEQYF. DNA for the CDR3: TGTGCCAGCAGTCCCCATAGGACAGACTACGAGCAGTACTTC.

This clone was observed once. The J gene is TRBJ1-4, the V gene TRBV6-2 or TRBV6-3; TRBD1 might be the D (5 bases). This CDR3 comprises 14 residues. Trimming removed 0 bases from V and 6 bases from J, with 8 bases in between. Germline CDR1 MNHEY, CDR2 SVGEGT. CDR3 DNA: TGTGCCAGCAGTTACTCGACCAGGGATGAAAAACTGTTTTTT. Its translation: CASSYSTRDEKLFF.

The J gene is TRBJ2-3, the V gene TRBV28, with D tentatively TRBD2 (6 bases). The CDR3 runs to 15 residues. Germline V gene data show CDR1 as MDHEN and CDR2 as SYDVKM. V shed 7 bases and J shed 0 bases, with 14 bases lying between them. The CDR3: CASKPGGASTDTQYF. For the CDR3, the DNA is TGTGCCAGCAAACCCGGCGGGGCCAGCACAGATACGCAGTATTTT.

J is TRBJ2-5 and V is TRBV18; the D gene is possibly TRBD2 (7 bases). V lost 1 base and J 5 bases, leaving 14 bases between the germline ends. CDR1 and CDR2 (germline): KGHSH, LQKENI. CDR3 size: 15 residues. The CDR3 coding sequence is TGTGCCAGCTCACCACGGGGGGGCGAAGGGGAGACCCAGTACTTC. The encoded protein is CASSPRGGEGETQYF.

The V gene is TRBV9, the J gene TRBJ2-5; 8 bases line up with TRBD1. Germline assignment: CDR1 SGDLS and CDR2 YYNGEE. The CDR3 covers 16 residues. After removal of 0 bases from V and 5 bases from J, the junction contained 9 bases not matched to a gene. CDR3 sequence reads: CASSVDGTGGWETQYF. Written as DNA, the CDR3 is TGTGCCAGCAGCGTAGACGGGACAGGAGGCTGGGAGACCCAGTACTTC.

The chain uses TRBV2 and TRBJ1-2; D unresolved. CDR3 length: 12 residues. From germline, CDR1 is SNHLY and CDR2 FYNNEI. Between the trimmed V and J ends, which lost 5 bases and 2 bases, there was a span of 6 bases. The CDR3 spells CASSPQNYGYTF. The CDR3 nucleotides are TGTGCCAGCAGTCCTCAGAACTATGGCTACACCTTC. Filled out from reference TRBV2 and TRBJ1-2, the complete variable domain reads EPEVTQTPSHQVTQMGQEVILRCVPISNHLYFYWYRQILGQKVEFLVSFYNNEISEKSEIFDDQFSVERPDGSNFTLKIRSTKLEDSAMYFCASSPQNYGYTFGSGTRLTVV.

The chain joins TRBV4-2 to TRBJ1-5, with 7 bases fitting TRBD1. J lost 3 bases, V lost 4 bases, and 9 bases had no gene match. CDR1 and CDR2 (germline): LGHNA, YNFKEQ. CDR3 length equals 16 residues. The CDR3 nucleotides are TGTGCCAGCAGCCCTTTCGAGGGGACAGACAATCAGCCCCAGCATTTT. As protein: CASSPFEGTDNQPQHF.

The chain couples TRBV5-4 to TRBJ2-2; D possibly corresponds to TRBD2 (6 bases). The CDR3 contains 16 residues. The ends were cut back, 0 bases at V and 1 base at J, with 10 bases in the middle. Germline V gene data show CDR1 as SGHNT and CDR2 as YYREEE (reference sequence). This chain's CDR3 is CASSLGRDVNTGELFF. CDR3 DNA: TGTGCCAGCAGCTTGGGGCGGGACGTGAACACCGGGGAGCTGTTTTTT.

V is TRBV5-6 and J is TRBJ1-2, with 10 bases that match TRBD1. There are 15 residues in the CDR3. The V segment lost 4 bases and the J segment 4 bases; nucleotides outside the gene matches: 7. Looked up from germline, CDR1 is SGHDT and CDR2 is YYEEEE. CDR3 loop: CASSPGTGAPYGYTF. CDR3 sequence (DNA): TGTGCCAGCAGCCCAGGGACAGGGGCTCCCTATGGCTACACCTTC.

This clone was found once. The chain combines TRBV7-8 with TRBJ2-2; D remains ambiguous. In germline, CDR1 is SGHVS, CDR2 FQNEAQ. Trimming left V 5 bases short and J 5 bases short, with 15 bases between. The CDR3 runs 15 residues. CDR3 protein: CASSRASAGTGELFF. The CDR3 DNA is TGTGCCAGCAGCCGAGCGAGTGCCGGGACCGGGGAGCTGTTTTTT.

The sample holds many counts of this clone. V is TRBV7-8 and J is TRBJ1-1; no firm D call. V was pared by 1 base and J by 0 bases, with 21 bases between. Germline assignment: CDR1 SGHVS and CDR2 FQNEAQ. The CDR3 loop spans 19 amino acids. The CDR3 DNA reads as TGTGCCAGCAGCTTAGGTAGAGGAGGGCTCTGGACGATGAACACTGAAGCTTTCTTT. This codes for CASSLGRGGLWTMNTEAFF.

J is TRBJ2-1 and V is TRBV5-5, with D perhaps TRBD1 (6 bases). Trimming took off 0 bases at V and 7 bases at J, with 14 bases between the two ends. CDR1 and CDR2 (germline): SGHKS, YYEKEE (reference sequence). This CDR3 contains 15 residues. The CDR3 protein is CASSLGQGWLNEQFF. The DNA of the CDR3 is TGTGCCAGCAGCTTGGGTCAGGGGTGGTTGAATGAGCAGTTCTTC.

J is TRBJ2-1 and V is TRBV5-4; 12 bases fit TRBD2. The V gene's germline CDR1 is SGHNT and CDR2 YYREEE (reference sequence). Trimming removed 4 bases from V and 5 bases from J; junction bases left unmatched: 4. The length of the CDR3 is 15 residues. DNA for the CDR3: TGTGCCAGCAGCCCTGGACTAGCGGGGAACAATGAGCAGTTCTTC. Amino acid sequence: CASSPGLAGNNEQFF.

The CDR3, as DNA: TGCGCCAGCAGCTCCACAGGGATGGGGGGCTACACCTTC. Translation gives CASSSTGMGGYTF. The chain employs TRBV5-1 and TRBJ1-2; D may be TRBD1 (6 bases). Per the germline V gene, CDR1 is SGHRS and CDR2 is YFSETQ. The CDR3 runs 13 residues. With 3 bases removed from V and 8 bases from J, the gap between germline ends came to 14 bases.

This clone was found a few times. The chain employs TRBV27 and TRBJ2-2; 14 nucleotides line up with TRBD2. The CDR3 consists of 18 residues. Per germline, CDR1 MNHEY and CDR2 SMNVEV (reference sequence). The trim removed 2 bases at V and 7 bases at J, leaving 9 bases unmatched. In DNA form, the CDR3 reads TGTGCCAGCAGTTTAAATTCGGGACTAGCGGGAGCTAACGGGGAGCTGTTTTTT. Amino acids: CASSLNSGLAGANGELFF.

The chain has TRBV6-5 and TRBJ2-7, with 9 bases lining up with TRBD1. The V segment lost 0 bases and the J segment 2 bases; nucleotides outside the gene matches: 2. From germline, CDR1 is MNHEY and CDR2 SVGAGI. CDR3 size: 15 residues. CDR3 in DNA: TGTGCCAGCAGTTACTCAGACAGGGGGACCTACGAGCAGTACTTC. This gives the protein CASSYSDRGTYEQYF.

The CDR3 sequence is CASSLIPGPPDTQYF. CDR3 nucleotide sequence: TGTGCCAGCAGCTTAATCCCGGGTCCCCCAGATACGCAGTATTTT. The chain combines TRBV7-3 with TRBJ2-3; no definite D call. Germline loops: CDR1 SGHTA, CDR2 FQGTGA. This CDR3 has 15 residues. V lost 1 base, J lost 4 bases, and 12 bases lay in between.

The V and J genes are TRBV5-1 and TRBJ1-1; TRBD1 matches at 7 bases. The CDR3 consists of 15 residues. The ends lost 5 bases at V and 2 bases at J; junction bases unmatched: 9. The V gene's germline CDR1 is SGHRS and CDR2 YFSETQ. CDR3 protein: CASRRQGDSNTEAFF. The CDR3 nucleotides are TGCGCCAGCAGACGACAGGGAGACTCTAACACTGAAGCTTTCTTT.